The source of this T cell receptor beta chain is a study of control samples from healthy donors and cancer patients. Repertoires were generated with immunoSEQ multiplex PCR, while TCRdb's copy carries only in-frame clones and drops some. The sample has around 68,000 clones; approximately 84% are singletons. CDR3 length: 14 residues. CDR1 and CDR2 from the germline V gene are SGHAT and FQNNGV. The V end lost 1 base, the J end lost 3 bases, and 10 bases lay between the germline ends. What was sequenced was blood. This TCR was sampled from a man in his forties or fifties in good health. The chain is built from TRBV11-2 and TRBJ2-7; TRBD2 might be the D (5 bases). The CDR3 bases are TGTGCCAGCAGCTTAGTTCGGGGTGGCTACGAGCAGTACTTC. Protein sequence: CASSLVRGGYEQYF.